This T cell receptor beta chain was captured in a study of blood T cells in healthy people across ages. As to this clonotype: The antigen is unknown.

Overall study findings and caveats: Among T cells, TCR beta diversity per million cells dropped roughly linearly as age rose.

Next came a second PCR, run for about 6 to 12 cycles, which used a sample-barcoded 5' primer along with a J-beta primer mix. Each TCR beta cDNA got a 12-nucleotide random molecular identifier. Every individual sample yielded 2.5 million or more paired-end reads (each containing CDR3). TCRdb recomputed calls from the 5' RACE reads with MiXCR, one row per CDR3 protein. Here the sample spans about 730,000 distinct CDR3 sequences, roughly 45% being singletons. CDR1 and CDR2 from the germline V gene are SEHNR and FQNEAQ (reference sequence). With 0 bases removed from V and 8 bases from J, the gap between germline ends came to 4 bases. The length of the CDR3 is 12 residues.

Material: blood. The chain carries TRBV7-9 and TRBJ1-4; no clear D. The receptor was isolated from a woman aged 55-69 years in good health. In nucleotides, the CDR3 is TGTGCCAGCAGCTTAGCCGCCGAAAAACTGTTTTTT. Residues: CASSLAAEKLFF.